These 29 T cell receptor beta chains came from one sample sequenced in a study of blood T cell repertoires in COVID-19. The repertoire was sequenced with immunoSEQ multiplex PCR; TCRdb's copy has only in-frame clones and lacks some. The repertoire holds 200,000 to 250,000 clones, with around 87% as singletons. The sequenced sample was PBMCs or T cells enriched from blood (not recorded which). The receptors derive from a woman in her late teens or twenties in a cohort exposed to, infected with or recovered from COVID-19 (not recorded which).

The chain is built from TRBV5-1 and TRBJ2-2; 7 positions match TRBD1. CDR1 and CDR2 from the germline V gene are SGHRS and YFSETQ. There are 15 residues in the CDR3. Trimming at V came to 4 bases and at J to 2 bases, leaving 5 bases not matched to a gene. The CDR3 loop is CASSHGTANTGELFF. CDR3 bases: TGCGCCAGCAGCCACGGGACAGCTAACACCGGGGAGCTGTTTTTT.

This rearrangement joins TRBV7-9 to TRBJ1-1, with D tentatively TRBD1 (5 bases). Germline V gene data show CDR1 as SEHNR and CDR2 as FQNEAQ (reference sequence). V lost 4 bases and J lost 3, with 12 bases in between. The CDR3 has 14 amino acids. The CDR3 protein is CASSSQGIDTEAFF. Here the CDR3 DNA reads TGTGCCAGCAGCTCCCAGGGAATAGACACTGAAGCTTTCTTT.

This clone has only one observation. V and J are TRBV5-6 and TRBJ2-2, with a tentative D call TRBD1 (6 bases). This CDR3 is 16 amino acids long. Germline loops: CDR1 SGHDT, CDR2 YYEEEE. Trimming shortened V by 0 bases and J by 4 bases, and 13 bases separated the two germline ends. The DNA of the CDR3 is TGTGCCAGCAGCTTGGCCCTGGGGGCAGGCACCGGGGAGCTGTTTTTT. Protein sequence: CASSLALGAGTGELFF.

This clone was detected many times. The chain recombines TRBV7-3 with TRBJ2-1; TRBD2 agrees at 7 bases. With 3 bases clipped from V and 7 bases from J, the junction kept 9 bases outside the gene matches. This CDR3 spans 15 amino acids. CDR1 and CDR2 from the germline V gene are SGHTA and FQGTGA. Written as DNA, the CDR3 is TGTGCCAGCAGCTTGACCAGCGGGGTGGGTAATGAGCAGTTCTTC. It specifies CASSLTSGVGNEQFF. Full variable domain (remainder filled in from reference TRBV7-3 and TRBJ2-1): GAGVSQTPSNKVTEKGKYVELRCDPISGHTALYWYRQSLGQGPEFLIYFQGTGAADDSGLPNDRFFAVRPEGSVSTLKIQRTERGDSAVYLCASSLTSGVGNEQFFGPGTRLTVL.

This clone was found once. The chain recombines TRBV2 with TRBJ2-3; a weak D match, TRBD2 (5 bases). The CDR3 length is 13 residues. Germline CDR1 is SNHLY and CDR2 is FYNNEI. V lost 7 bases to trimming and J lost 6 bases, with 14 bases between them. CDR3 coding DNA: TGTGCCAGCACTTTCCCTGCGGGCGATACGCAGTATTTT. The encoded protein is CASTFPAGDTQYF.

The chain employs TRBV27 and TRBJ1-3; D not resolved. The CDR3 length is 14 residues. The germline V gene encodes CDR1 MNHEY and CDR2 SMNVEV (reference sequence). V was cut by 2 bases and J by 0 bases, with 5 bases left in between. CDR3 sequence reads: CASSLGLSGNTIYF. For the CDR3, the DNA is TGTGCCAGCAGTTTAGGCCTCTCTGGAAACACCATATATTTT.

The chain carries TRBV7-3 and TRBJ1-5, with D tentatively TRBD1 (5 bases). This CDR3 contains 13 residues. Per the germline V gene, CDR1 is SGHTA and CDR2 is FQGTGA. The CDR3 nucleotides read TGTGCAACAACCGGGGGGAAGCCCTCGCCCCAGCATTTT. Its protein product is CATTGGKPSPQHF.

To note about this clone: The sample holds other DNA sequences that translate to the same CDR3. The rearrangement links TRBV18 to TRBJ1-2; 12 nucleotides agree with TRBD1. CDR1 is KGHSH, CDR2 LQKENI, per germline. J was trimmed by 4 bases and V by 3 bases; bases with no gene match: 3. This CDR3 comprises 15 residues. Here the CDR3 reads CASSPGTGGGYGYTF. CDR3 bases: TGTGCCAGCTCACCCGGGACAGGGGGCGGCTATGGCTACACCTTC.

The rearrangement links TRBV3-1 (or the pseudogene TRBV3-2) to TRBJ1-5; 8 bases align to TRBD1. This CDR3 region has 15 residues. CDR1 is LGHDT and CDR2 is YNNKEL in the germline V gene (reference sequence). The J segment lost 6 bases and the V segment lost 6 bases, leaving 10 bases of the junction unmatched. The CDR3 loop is CASRLDRERGQPQHF. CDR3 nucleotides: TGTGCCAGCAGATTGGACAGGGAAAGGGGTCAGCCCCAGCATTTT.

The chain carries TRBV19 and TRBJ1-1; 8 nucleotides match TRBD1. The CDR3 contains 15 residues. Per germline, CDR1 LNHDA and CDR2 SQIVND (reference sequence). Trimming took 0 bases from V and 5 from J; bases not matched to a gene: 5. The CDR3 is CASSIDQQGGTEAFF. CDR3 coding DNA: TGTGCCAGTAGTATAGATCAACAGGGGGGGACTGAAGCTTTCTTT. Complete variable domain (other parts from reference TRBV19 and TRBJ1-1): DGGITQSPKYLFRKEGQNVTLSCEQNLNHDAMYWYRQDPGQGLRLIYYSQIVNDFQKGDIAEGYSVSREKKESFPLTVTSAQKNPTAFYLCASSIDQQGGTEAFFGQGTRLTVV.

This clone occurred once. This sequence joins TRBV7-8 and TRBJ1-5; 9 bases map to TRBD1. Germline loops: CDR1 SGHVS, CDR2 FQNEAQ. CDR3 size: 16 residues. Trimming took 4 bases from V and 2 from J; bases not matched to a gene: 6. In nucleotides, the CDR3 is TGTGCCAGCAGCTCTAACAGGGGGCAGGGCAATCAGCCCCAGCATTTT. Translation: CASSSNRGQGNQPQHF.

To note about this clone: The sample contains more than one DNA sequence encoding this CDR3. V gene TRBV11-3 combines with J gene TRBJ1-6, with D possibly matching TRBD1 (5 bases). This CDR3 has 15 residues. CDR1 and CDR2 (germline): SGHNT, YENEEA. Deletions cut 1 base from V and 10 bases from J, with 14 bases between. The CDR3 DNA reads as TGTGCCAGCAGCTTAGGCCAGGGCTTTCGGTCACCCCTCCACTTT. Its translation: CASSLGQGFRSPLHF.

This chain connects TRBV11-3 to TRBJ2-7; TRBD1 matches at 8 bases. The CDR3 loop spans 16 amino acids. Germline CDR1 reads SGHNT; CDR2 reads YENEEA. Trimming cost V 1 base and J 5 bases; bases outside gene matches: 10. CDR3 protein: CASSLVASGGWDEQYF. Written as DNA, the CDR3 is TGTGCCAGCAGCTTAGTTGCGTCAGGGGGCTGGGACGAGCAGTACTTC.

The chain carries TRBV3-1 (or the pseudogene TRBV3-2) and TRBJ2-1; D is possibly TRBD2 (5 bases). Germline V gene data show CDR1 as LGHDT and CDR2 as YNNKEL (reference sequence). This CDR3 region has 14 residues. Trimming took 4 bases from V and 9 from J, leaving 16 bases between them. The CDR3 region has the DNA TGTGCCAGCAGCCCATCCTTCACGGGGATTGAGCAGTTCTTC. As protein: CASSPSFTGIEQFF.

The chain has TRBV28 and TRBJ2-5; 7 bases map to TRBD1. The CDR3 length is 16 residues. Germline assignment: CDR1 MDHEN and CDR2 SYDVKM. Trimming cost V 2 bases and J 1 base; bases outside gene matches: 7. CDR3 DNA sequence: TGTGCCAGCAGTTTAGGGACAGCTAATTTCCAAGAGACCCAGTACTTC. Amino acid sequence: CASSLGTANFQETQYF. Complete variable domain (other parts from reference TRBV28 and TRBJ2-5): DVKVTQSSRYLVKRTGEKVFLECVQDMDHENMFWYRQDPGLGLRLIYFSYDVKMKEKGDIPEGYSVSREKKERFSLILESASTNQTSMYLCASSLGTANFQETQYFGPGTRLLVL.

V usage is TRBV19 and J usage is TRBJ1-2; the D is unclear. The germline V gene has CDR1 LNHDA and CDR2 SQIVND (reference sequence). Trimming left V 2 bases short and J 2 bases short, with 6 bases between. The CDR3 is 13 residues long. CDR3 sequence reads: CASSIRGNYGYTF. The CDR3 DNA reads TGTGCCAGTAGTATACGGGGAAACTATGGCTACACCTTC.

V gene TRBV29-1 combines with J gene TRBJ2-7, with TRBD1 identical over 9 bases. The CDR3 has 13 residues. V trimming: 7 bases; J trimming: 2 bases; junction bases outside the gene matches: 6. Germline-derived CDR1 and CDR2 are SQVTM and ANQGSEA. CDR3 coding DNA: TGCAGCGCCGGACAGGGGACTACCTACGAGCAGTACTTC. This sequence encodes CSAGQGTTYEQYF.

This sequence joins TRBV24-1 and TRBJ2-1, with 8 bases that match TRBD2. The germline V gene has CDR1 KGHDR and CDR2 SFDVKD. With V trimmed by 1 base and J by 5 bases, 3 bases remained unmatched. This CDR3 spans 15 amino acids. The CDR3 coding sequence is TGTGCCACCAGTGATTTACGGACTAGCCACAATGAGCAGTTCTTC. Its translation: CATSDLRTSHNEQFF.

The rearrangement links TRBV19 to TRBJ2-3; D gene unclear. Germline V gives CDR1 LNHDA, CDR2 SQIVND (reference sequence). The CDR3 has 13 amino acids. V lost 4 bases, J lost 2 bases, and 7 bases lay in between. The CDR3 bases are TGTGCCAGTAGTACCACAATCACAGATACGCAGTATTTT. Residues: CASSTTITDTQYF.

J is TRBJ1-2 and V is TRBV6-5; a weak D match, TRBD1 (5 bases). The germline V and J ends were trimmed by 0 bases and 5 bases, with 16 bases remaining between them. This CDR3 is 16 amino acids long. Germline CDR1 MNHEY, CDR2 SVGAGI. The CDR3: CASSYSSMDNEYGYTF. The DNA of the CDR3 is TGTGCCAGCAGTTACTCATCGATGGACAACGAGTATGGCTACACCTTC.

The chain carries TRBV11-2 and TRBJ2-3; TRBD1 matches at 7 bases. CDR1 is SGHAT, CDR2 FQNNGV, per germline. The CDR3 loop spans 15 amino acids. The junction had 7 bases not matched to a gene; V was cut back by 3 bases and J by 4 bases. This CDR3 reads CASSFRATGADTQYF. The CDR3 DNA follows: TGTGCCAGCAGCTTTAGGGCTACAGGGGCAGATACGCAGTATTTT.

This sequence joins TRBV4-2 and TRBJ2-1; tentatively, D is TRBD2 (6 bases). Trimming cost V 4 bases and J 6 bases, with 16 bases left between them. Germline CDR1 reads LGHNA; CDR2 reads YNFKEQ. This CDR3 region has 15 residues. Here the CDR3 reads CASSLRERDSNEQFF. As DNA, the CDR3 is TGTGCCAGCAGCCTTAGGGAAAGGGACTCCAATGAGCAGTTCTTC.

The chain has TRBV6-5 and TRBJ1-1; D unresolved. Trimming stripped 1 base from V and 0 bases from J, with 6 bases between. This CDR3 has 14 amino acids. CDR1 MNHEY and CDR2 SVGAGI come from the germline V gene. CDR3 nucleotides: TGTGCCAGCAGTTACTTCCAATTGAACACTGAAGCTTTCTTT. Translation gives CASSYFQLNTEAFF.

The CDR3 coding sequence is TGTGCCATCACGGGGGGGCAAGGGGTCAATGAGCAGTTCTTC. This translates into CAITGGQGVNEQFF. This chain links TRBV10-3 with TRBJ2-1; TRBD2 matches at 8 bases. This CDR3 is built from 14 residues. With 7 bases clipped from V and 6 bases from J, the junction kept 8 bases outside the gene matches. Germline-derived CDR1 and CDR2 are ENHRY and SYGVKD.

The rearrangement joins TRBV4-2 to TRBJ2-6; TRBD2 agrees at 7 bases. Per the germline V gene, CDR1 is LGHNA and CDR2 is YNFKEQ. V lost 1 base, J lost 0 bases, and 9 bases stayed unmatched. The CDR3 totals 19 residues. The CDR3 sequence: CASSQGLAERDSGANVLTF. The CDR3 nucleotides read TGTGCCAGCAGCCAAGGCCTAGCGGAGAGGGACTCTGGGGCCAACGTCCTGACTTTC.

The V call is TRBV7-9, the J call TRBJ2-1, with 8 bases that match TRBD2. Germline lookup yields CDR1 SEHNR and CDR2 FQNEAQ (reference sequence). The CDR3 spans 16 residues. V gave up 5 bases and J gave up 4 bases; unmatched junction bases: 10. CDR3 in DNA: TGTGCCAGCAGCCTCGCCGGGACTAGGGGGTACAATGAGCAGTTCTTC. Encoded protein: CASSLAGTRGYNEQFF.

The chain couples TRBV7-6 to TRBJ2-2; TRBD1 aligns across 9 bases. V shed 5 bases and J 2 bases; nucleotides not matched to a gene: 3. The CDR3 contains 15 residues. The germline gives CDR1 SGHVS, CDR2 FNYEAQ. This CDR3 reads CASSTGQGNTGELFF. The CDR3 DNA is TGTGCCAGCAGCACGGGACAGGGAAACACCGGGGAGCTGTTTTTT. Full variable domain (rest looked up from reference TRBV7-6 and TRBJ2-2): GAGVSQSPRYKVTKRGQDVALRCDPISGHVSLYWYRQALGQGPEFLTYFNYEAQQDKSGLPNDRFSAERPEGSISTLTIQRTEQRDSAMYRCASSTGQGNTGELFFGEGSRLTVL.

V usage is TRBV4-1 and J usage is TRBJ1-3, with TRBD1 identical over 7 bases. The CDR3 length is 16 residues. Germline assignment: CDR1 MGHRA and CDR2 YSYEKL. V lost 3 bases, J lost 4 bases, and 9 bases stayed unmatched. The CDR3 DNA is TGCGCCAGCAGCCAGGTACAGGGGAGTATGGGAAACACCATATATTTT. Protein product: CASSQVQGSMGNTIYF.

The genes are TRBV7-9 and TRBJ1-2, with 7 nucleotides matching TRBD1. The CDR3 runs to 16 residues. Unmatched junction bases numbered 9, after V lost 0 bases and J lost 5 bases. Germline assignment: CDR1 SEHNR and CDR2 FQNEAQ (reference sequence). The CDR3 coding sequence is TGTGCCAGCAGCTTAGCAGGACAGGCCCCCCTTTATGGCTACACCTTC. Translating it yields CASSLAGQAPLYGYTF.